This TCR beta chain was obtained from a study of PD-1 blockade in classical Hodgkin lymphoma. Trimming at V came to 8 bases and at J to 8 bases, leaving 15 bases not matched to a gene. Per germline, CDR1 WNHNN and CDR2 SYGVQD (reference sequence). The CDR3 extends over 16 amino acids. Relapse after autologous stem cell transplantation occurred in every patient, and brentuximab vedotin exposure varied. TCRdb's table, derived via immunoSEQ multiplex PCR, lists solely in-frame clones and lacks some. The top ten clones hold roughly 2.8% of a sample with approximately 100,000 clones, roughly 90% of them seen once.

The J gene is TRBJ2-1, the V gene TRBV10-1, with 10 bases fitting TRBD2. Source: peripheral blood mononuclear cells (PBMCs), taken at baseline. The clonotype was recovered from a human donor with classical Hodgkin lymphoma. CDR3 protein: CASSAEKSGRAYEQFF. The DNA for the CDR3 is TGCGCCAGCTCTGCAGAAAAAAGCGGGAGGGCCTATGAGCAGTTCTTC.